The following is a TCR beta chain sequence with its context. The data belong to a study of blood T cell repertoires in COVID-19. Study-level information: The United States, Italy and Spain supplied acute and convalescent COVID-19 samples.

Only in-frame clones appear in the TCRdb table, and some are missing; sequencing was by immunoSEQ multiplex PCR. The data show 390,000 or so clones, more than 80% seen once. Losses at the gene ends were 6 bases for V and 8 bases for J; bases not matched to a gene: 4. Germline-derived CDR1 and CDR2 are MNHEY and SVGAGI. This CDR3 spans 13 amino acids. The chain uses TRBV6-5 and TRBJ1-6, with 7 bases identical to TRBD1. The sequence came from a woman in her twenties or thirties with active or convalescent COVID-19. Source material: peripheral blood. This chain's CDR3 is CASSQGVYSPLHF. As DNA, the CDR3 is TGTGCCAGCAGCCAGGGGGTCTATTCACCCCTCCACTTT.